This entry lists 9 T cell receptor beta chains sequenced from one sample in a study of identical twins. TCRdb independently ran MiXCR on the 5' RACE reads; one entry per CDR3 protein. The top ten hold over 0.25% of the sample, which has roughly 1,500,000 distinct CDR3 sequences, 32% seen once. The material sequenced was cord blood. The receptors shown here come from a newborn girl in good health.

Turning to this clonotype: It may be a read error: a sequence one base away is much more abundant. The rearrangement uses TRBV10-3 and TRBJ2-7; the D is unclear. CDR3 size: 14 residues. From germline, CDR1 is ENHRY and CDR2 SYGVKD. V lost 0 bases and J 2 bases, leaving 8 bases between the germline ends. The CDR3: CAISESSAPYEQYF. The DNA for the CDR3 is TGTGCCATCAGTGAGTCGAGTGCCCCCTACGAGCAGTACTTC.

This clonotype was picked up a small number of times. The chain has TRBV4-2 and TRBJ1-5, with no clear D. The CDR3 contains 15 residues. Germline loops: CDR1 LGHNA, CDR2 YNFKEQ. The V end lost 0 bases, the J end lost 4 bases, and 10 bases lay between the germline ends. The CDR3 protein is CASSQDLRLNQPQHF. CDR3 coding DNA: TGTGCCAGCAGCCAAGATCTGAGGCTGAATCAGCCCCAGCATTTT.

The gene calls are TRBV28 and TRBJ2-1; 10 bases are shared with TRBD2. Germline trimming cut 3 bases from V and 0 bases from J; bases unmatched to any gene: 2. In germline, CDR1 is MDHEN, CDR2 SYDVKM. This CDR3 is built from 16 residues. The CDR3 DNA reads as TGTGCCAGCAGTTTCAGACTAGCGGGCTCCTACAATGAGCAGTTCTTC. It translates to CASSFRLAGSYNEQFF.

The count of this clonotype is one. The CDR3 region has the DNA TGCGCCAGCAGCCAGGATACCGGGACTAGCCGACCGAATGAGCAGTACTTC. As protein: CASSQDTGTSRPNEQYF. The V gene is TRBV4-1, the J gene TRBJ2-1, with 9 bases lining up with TRBD2. The J call may be mistaken, given a closer DNA end match to TRBJ2-7. Germline loops: CDR1 MGHRA, CDR2 YSYEKL. CDR3 length: 17 residues.

At least ten counts were recorded for this clonotype. The chain combines TRBV5-1 with TRBJ2-5; D is unclear. The germline gives CDR1 SGHRS, CDR2 YFSETQ. Trimming stripped 0 bases from V and 5 bases from J, with 5 bases between. The CDR3 covers 12 residues. CDR3 DNA: TGCGCCAGCAGCTTGGCCTCCGAGACCCAGTACTTC. This translates into CASSLASETQYF. The variable domain in full, completed from reference TRBV5-1 and TRBJ2-5, reads KAGVTQTPRYLIKTRGQQVTLSCSPISGHRSVSWYQQTPGQGLQFLFEYFSETQRNKGNFPGRFSGRQFSNSRSEMNVSTLELGDSALYLCASSLASETQYFGPGTRLLVL.

This clonotype was observed a handful of times. V is TRBV6-9 and J is TRBJ2-5; unclear D gene. There are 13 residues in the CDR3. Germline V gives CDR1 MNHGY, CDR2 SVAAGI. V lost 2 bases, J lost 4 bases, and 8 bases lay in between. The CDR3 DNA reads as TGTGCCAGCAGTTATGGGTCCGGAGAGACCCAGTACTTC. Amino acid sequence: CASSYGSGETQYF.

This CDR3 is CATSDSRRGANTEAFF. CDR3 DNA: TGTGCCACCAGTGATTCTAGGCGAGGGGCGAACACTGAAGCTTTCTTT. The V call is TRBV24-1, the J call TRBJ1-1; a weak D match, TRBD1 (5 bases). The length of the CDR3 is 16 residues. Germline values: CDR1 KGHDR, CDR2 SFDVKD. V was clipped by 2 bases and J by 1 base, with 13 bases between them.

The gene calls are TRBV20-1 and TRBJ1-5; perhaps TRBD1 as D (5 bases). V was shortened by 1 base and J by 2 bases, with 18 bases between the two germline ends. Germline CDR1 is DFQATT and CDR2 is SNEGSKA (reference sequence). This CDR3 has 17 residues. The CDR3: CSARGVRAAYGNQPQHF. DNA of the CDR3: TGCAGTGCTAGAGGGGTCAGGGCGGCATATGGCAATCAGCCCCAGCATTTT.

The V and J genes are TRBV2 and TRBJ1-5; the D gene is possibly TRBD1 (6 bases). The CDR3 runs 13 residues. V gave up 4 bases and J gave up 8 bases, with 12 bases separating them. Germline V gives CDR1 SNHLY, CDR2 FYNNEI. The CDR3 spells CASSGPRGEPQHF. For the CDR3, the DNA is TGTGCCAGCAGTGGACCCAGGGGCGAGCCCCAGCATTTT.